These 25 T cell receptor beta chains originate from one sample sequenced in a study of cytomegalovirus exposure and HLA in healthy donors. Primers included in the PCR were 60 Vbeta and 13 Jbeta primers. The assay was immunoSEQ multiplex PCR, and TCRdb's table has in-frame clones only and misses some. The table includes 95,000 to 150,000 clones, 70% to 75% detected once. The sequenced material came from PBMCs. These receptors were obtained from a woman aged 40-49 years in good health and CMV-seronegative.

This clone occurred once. The CDR3, as DNA: TGTGCCAGCAGTTTATTTTTGTCGGACCAAGAGACCCAGTACTTC. This codes for CASSLFLSDQETQYF. The rearrangement joins TRBV27 to TRBJ2-5; D is unclear. There are 15 residues in the CDR3. The germline V and J ends were trimmed by 1 base and 0 bases, with 9 bases remaining between them. In germline, CDR1 is MNHEY, CDR2 SMNVEV (reference sequence).

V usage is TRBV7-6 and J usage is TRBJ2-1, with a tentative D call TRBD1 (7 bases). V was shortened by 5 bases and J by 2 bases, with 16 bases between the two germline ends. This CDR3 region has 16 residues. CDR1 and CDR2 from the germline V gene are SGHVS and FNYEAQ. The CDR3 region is CASSTGQGGPYNEQFF. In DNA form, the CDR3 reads TGTGCCAGCAGCACCGGGCAGGGGGGCCCCTACAATGAGCAGTTCTTC.

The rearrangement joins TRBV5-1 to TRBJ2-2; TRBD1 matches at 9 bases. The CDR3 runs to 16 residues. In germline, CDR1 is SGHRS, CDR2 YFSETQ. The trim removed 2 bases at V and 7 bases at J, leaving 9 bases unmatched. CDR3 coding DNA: TGCGCCAGCAGCTTACAGGGGGCAGAGGGAGTCGGGGAGCTGTTTTTT. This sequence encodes CASSLQGAEGVGELFF.

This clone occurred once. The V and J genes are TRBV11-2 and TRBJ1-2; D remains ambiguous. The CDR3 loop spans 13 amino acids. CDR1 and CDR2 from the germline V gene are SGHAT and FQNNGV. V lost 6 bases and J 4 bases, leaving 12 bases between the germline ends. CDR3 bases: TGTGCCAGCAGTCTAGACGGATTCTATGGCTACACCTTC. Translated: CASSLDGFYGYTF.

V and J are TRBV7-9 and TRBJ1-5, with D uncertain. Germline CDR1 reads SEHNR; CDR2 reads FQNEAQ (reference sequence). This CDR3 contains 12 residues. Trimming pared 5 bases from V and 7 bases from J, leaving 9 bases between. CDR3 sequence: CASSDFAQPQHF. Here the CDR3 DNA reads TGTGCCAGCAGCGACTTTGCACAGCCCCAGCATTTT.

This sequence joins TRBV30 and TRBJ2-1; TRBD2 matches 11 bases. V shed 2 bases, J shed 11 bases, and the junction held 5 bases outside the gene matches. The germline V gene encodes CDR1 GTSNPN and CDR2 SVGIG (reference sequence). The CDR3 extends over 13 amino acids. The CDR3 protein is CAWSSTSGTQQFF. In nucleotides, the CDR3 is TGTGCCTGGAGTTCGACTAGCGGGACACAGCAGTTCTTC.

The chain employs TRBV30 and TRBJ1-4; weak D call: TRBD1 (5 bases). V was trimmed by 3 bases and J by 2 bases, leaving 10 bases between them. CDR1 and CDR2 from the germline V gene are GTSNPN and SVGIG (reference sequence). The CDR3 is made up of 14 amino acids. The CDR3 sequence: CAWRGGDTNEKLFF. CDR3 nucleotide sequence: TGTGCCTGGAGGGGCGGGGACACTAATGAAAAACTGTTTTTT.

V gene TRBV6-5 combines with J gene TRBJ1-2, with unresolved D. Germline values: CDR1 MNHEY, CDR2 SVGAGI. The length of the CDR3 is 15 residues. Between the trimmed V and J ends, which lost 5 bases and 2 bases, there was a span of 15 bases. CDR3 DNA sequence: TGTGCCAGCAGTCAATTAGCCGGGAGAAACTATGGCTACACCTTC. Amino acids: CASSQLAGRNYGYTF.

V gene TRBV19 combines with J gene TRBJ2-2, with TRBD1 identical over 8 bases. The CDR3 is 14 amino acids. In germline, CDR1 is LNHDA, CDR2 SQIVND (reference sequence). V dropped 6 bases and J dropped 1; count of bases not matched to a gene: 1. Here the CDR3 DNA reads TGTGCCAGTAGAGGACAGGGGAACACCGGGGAGCTGTTTTTT. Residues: CASRGQGNTGELFF. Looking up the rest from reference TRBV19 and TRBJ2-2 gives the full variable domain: DGGITQSPKYLFRKEGQNVTLSCEQNLNHDAMYWYRQDPGQGLRLIYYSQIVNDFQKGDIAEGYSVSREKKESFPLTVTSAQKNPTAFYLCASRGQGNTGELFFGEGSRLTVL.

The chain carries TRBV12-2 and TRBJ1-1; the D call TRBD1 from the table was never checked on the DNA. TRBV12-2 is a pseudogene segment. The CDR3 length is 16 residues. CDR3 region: CASRQDRGRGNAEAFF. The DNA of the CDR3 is TGTGCAAGTCGCCAGGACAGGGGGAGAGGTAACGCTGAAGCTTTCTTT.

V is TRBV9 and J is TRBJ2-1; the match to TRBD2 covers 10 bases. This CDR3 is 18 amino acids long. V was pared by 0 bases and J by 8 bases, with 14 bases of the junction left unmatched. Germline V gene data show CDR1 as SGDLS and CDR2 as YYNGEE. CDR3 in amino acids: CASSVAPAGGPMGDEQFF. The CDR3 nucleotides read TGTGCCAGCAGCGTAGCCCCAGCGGGAGGGCCTATGGGAGATGAGCAGTTCTTC. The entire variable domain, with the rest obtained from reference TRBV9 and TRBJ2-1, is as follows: DSGVTQTPKHLITATGQRVTLRCSPRSGDLSVYWYQQSLDQGLQFLIQYYNGEERAKGNILERFSAQQFPDLHSELNLSSLELGDSALYFCASSVAPAGGPMGDEQFFGPGTRLTVL.

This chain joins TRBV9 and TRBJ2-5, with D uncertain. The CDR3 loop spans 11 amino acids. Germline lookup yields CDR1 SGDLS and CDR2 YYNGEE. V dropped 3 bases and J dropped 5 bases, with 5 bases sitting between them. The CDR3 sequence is CASSDYETQYF. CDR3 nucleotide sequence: TGTGCCAGCAGCGACTACGAGACCCAGTACTTC.

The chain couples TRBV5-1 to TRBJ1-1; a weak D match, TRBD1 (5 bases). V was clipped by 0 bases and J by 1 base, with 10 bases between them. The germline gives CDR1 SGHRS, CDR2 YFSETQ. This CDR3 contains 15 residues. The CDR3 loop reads CASSLVGGRNTEAFF. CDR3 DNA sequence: TGCGCCAGCAGCTTGGTGGGGGGTAGGAACACTGAAGCTTTCTTT.

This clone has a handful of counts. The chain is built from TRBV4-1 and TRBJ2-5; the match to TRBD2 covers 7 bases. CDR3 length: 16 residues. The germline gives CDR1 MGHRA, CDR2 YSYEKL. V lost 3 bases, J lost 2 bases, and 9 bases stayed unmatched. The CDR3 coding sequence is TGCGCCAGCAGCCACAGACCATCAGCGGGGCAAGAGACCCAGTACTTC. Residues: CASSHRPSAGQETQYF.

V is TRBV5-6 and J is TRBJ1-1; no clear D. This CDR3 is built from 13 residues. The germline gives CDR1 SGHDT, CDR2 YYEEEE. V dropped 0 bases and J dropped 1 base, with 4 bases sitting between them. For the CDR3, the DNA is TGTGCCAGCAGCTTGGCAGAGAACACTGAAGCTTTCTTT. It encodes CASSLAENTEAFF.

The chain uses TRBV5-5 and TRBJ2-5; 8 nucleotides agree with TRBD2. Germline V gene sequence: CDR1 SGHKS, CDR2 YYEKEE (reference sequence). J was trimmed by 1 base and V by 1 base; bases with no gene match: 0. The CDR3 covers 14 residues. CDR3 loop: CASSLLAGQETQYF. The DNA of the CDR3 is TGTGCCAGCAGCTTGCTAGCGGGCCAAGAGACCCAGTACTTC.

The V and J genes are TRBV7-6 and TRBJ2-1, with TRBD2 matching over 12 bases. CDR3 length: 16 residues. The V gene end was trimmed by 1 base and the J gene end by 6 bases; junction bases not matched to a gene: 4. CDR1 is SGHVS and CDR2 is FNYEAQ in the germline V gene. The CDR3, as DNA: TGTGCCAGCAGCTTAGTGTCGACTAGCGGGGGCAATGAGCAGTTCTTC. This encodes CASSLVSTSGGNEQFF.

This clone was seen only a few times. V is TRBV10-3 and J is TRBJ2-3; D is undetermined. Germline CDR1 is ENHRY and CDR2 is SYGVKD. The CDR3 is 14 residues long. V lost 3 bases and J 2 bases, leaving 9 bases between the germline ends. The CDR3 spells CAISERRDTDTQYF. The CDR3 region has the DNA TGTGCCATCAGTGAAAGGAGAGACACAGATACGCAGTATTTT.

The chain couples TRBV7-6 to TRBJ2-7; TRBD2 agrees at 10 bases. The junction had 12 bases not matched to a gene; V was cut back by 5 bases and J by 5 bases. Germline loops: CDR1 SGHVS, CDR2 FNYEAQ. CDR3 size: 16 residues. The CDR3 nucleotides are TGTGCCAGCAGCCCCCGGGCTAGCGGGAGTCGCGACGAGCAGTACTTC. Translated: CASSPRASGSRDEQYF.

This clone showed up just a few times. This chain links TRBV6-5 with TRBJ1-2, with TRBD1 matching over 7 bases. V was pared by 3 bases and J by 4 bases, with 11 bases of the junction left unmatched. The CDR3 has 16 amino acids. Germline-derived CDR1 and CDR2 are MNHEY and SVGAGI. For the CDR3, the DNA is TGTGCCAGCAGTTATGGGTCAGACAGGGAAATCTATGGCTACACCTTC. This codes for CASSYGSDREIYGYTF.

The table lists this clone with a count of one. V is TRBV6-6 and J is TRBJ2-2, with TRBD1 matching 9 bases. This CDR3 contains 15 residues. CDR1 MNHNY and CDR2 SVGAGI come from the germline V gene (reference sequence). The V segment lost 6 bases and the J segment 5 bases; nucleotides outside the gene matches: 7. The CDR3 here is CASSLQGARTGELFF. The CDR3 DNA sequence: TGTGCCAGCAGCTTACAGGGGGCGCGAACCGGGGAGCTGTTTTTT.

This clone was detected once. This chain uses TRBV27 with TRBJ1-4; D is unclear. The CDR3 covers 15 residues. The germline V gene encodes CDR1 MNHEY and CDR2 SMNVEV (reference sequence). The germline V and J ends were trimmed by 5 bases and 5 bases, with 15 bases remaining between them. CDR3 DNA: TGTGCCAGCAGTCATTTGGGGAGAATGAATGAAAAACTGTTTTTT. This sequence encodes CASSHLGRMNEKLFF.

The CDR3 region has the DNA TGTGCCAGCAGCTACACAGGCTACGAGCAGTACTTC. This gives the protein CASSYTGYEQYF. The chain joins TRBV7-2 to TRBJ2-5, with a weak D call TRBD1 (5 bases). The J call may be in error: the DNA end matches TRBJ2-7 better. Per germline, CDR1 SGHTA and CDR2 FQGNSA. The CDR3 contains 12 residues.

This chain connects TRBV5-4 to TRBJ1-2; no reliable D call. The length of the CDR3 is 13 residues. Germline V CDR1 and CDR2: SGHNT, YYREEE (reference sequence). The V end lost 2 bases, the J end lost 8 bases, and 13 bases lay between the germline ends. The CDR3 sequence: CASSFDGEGGYTF. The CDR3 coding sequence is TGTGCCAGCAGCTTCGACGGGGAAGGGGGCTACACCTTC.

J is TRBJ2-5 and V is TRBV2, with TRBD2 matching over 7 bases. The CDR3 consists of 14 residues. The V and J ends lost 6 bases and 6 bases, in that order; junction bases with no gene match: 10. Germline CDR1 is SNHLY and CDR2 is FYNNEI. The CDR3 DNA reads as TGTGCCAGCAGCGCCCAGGGAGGGGCCAAGACCCAGTACTTC. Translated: CASSAQGGAKTQYF.